This T cell receptor (beta chain) is drawn from a study of blood T cell repertoires in COVID-19. Method: immunoSEQ multiplex PCR; TCRdb's copy keeps in-frame clones and lacks some. Among approximately 210,000 clones listed, approximately 82% were seen once. CDR1 MNHEY and CDR2 SMNVEV come from the germline V gene (reference sequence). With 6 bases removed from V and 3 bases from J, the gap between germline ends came to 15 bases. There are 14 residues in the CDR3. This TCR was recovered from a woman aged 70 to 79 with active or convalescent COVID-19. This chain connects TRBV27 to TRBJ2-7, with D maybe TRBD2 (6 bases). The source material was peripheral blood. The CDR3 nucleotides read TGTGCCAGCAGGCGGGCCCTGGGGGGCTACGAGCAGTACTTC. Translated: CASRRALGGYEQYF.